This is a list of T cell receptor beta chains from one sample in a study of blood T cells in healthy people across ages. TCRdb passed the 5' RACE reads through MiXCR, listing each CDR3 protein once. Among about 1.1 million distinct CDR3 sequences, 35% to 45% were seen once, and the ten largest hold around 12%. The sequencing input was blood. These TCRs come from a man between 18 and 29 years old in good health. Both conserved end residues are part of each CDR3. The D gene is left open where the match is weak. A clone size is listed for some rows: how often the clone was seen (once, few, many), or a class if it is expanded.

d_call j_call clone_size v_call cdr3_nt cdr3_aa
TRBD1 TRBJ1-1 NA TRBV7-9 TGTGCCAGCAGTGTACAGGGGGCCGCGGCAGCTTTCTTT CASSVQGAAAAFF
NA TRBJ1-4 NA TRBV20-1 TGCAGTGCTAGAGATGAGAGGGGTGAGAGTGAAAAACTGTTTTTT CSARDERGESEKLFF
TRBD2 TRBJ2-1 few TRBV5-6 TGTGCCAGCAACCCGGCGGGGGTAACCTACAATGAGCAGTTCTTC CASNPAGVTYNEQFF
NA TRBJ1-4 few TRBV20-1 TGCAGTGCTCGGGAACGGGGCAGGGATGAAAAACTGTTTTTT CSARERGRDEKLFF
NA TRBJ2-2 few TRBV21-1 TGTGCCAGCAGCAAAGAAGGGGATAGCACCGGGGAGCTGTTTTTT CASSKEGDSTGELFF
NA TRBJ2-7 NA TRBV4-2 TGTGCCAGCAGCCAAGATGTTTTACAGCCGGATGAGCAGTACTTC CASSQDVLQPDEQYF
NA TRBJ2-5 NA TRBV10-3 TGTGCCATCAGTGAGTCTGAGGAGACCCAGTACTTC CAISESEETQYF
TRBD1 TRBJ1-2 NA TRBV29-1 TGCAGCGTCCCGGACAGGGGTGGCTACACCTTC CSVPDRGGYTF
TRBD2 TRBJ2-3 NA TRBV20-1 TGCAGTGCTGGAGAGTGGGAGGGATACACAGATACGCAGTATTTT CSAGEWEGYTDTQYF
TRBD2 TRBJ2-4 few TRBV27 TGTGCCAGCAGTTTCCGCGGGGGGCCTGGCTACATTCAGTACTTC CASSFRGGPGYIQYF
NA TRBJ1-1 few TRBV6-2/TRBV6-3 TGTGCCAGCAGCCTACAGGTGGCAAACACTGAAGCTTTCTTT CASSLQVANTEAFF
NA TRBJ1-4 few TRBV6-2/TRBV6-3 TGTGCCAGCAGTTACGGGTTGGCACCATCAACTAATGAAAAACTGTTTTTT CASSYGLAPSTNEKLFF
NA TRBJ2-3 few TRBV7-7 TGTGCCAGCAGCGGGATCCTAGGCGAAACGCAGTATTTT CASSGILGETQYF
NA TRBJ1-5 once TRBV6-2/TRBV6-3 TGTGCCAGCCCTCAATCCAGCAATCAGCCCCAGCATTTT CASPQSSNQPQHF
NA TRBJ2-3 few TRBV28 TGTGCCAGCAGTTTGCTCCCCCTATATACAGATACGCAGTATTTT CASSLLPLYTDTQYF
NA TRBJ2-3 NA TRBV11-2 TGTGCCAGCAGCTCTACCGACGGACTAAGCGCCACAGATACGCAGTATTTT CASSSTDGLSATDTQYF
TRBD2 TRBJ2-3 NA TRBV7-7 TGTGCCAGCAGCGCTCAACTAGCGGCTAGCACAGATACGCAGTATTTT CASSAQLAASTDTQYF
NA TRBJ1-1 few TRBV30 TGTGCCTGGAGCGCTCCGAACACTGAAGCTTTCTTT CAWSAPNTEAFF
NA TRBJ1-2 NA TRBV10-3 TGTGCCATCAGTGAGTTGATGATGGGAGCCGATGGCTACACCTTC CAISELMMGADGYTF
TRBD1 TRBJ1-5 NA TRBV27 TGTGCCAGCAGTCCGACCTACCCGGGACAGGGCTCGAATCAGCCCCAGCATTTT CASSPTYPGQGSNQPQHF